These 13 T cell receptor beta chains originate from one sample sequenced in a study of T-cell reconstitution after alpha-beta-depleted transplantation in children. Unique molecular identifiers were used in preparing the TCRbeta library. Each CDR3 protein gets one entry after TCRdb re-called the PCR reads with MiXCR. The profile shows roughly 100,000 distinct CDR3 sequences, over 6% of them singletons. The sample here was PBMCs, taken before TCRalphabeta/CD19-depleted stem cell transplant. The receptor set was obtained from a boy between 2 and 15 years old with acute lymphoblastic leukemia, due to receive a stem cell transplant.

The V gene is TRBV2, the J gene TRBJ2-3, with D tentatively TRBD1 (7 bases). CDR1 and CDR2 from the germline V gene are SNHLY and FYNNEI. The CDR3 runs 18 residues. CDR3 in amino acids: CTFCLFSLSGGLTDTQYF. DNA of the CDR3: TGTACCTTCTGTTTATTCTCCCTCTCAGGGGGGCTCACAGATACGCAGTATTTT.

V is TRBV7-8 and J is TRBJ2-7; D gene uncertain. V was cut by 4 bases and J by 2 bases, with 9 bases left in between. The CDR3 has 13 amino acids. Germline values: CDR1 SGHVS, CDR2 FQNEAQ. Here the CDR3 reads CASSSPFTYEQYF. In DNA form, the CDR3 reads TGTGCCAGCAGCTCCCCCTTCACCTACGAGCAGTACTTC.

Many counts were recorded for this clonotype. The genes are TRBV12-3 or TRBV12-4 and TRBJ1-5; 8 nucleotides agree with TRBD1. The J segment lost 7 bases and the V segment lost 6 bases, leaving 11 bases of the junction unmatched. This CDR3 has 15 amino acids. The CDR3, as DNA: TGTGCCAGCAGCTTACACCGAGGACAGGGACAGCCCCAGCATTTT. It translates to CASSLHRGQGQPQHF.

This clonotype was recorded many times. The CDR3 here is CASSLGGPTQNTEAFF. CDR3 nucleotide sequence: TGTGCCAGCAGCCTAGGGGGTCCCACACAAAACACTGAAGCTTTCTTT. V usage is TRBV7-8 and J usage is TRBJ1-1, with TRBD1 as a possible D gene (6 bases). The CDR3 sequence is 16 residues long. V shed 5 bases and J shed 2 bases, with 18 bases lying between them. The germline V gene has CDR1 SGHVS and CDR2 FQNEAQ.

This clonotype was counted ten times or more. The gene calls are TRBV6-5 and TRBJ2-2; D ambiguous. Trimming left V 6 bases short and J 2 bases short, with 16 bases between. Germline CDR1 reads MNHEY; CDR2 reads SVGAGI. This CDR3 contains 16 residues. CDR3 nucleotide sequence: TGTGCCAGCAGCCCACTCGGGCAGGTTAACACCGGGGAGCTGTTTTTT. Amino acid sequence: CASSPLGQVNTGELFF.

This clonotype was detected only a few times. V usage is TRBV6-5 and J usage is TRBJ1-6; D is unclear. Germline CDR1 reads MNHEY; CDR2 reads SVGAGI. The CDR3 consists of 13 residues. Trimming pared 3 bases from V and 7 bases from J, leaving 7 bases between. The chain's CDR3 is CASSYDGNSPLHF. DNA for the CDR3: TGTGCCAGCAGTTATGACGGGAATTCACCCCTCCACTTT.

This clonotype was seen at least ten times. The chain is built from TRBV7-3 and TRBJ2-1; D possibly corresponds to TRBD2 (5 bases). Trimming left V 5 bases short and J 8 bases short, with 16 bases between. Germline lookup yields CDR1 SGHTA and CDR2 FQGTGA. The CDR3 runs 14 residues. CDR3 sequence (DNA): TGTGCCAGCAGCCCGACTATGATGGACGATGAGCAGTTCTTC. This sequence encodes CASSPTMMDDEQFF.

This clonotype was seen many times. The chain has TRBV6-1 and TRBJ1-2; 11 bases are a match to TRBD1. CDR3 size: 16 residues. Germline V gives CDR1 MNHNS, CDR2 SASEGT. Trimming cost V 7 bases and J 8 bases; bases outside gene matches: 15. The CDR3 DNA follows: TGTGCCAGCAACCCAGGGTCTGGACAGGGGGCGAGGGGCTACACCTTC. Its translation: CASNPGSGQGARGYTF.

This clonotype was seen ten or more times. The CDR3 DNA reads as TGTGCCAGCAGCGTAGCAGGAGGGGTATCTAATGAAAAACTGTTTTTT. This gives the protein CASSVAGGVSNEKLFF. The chain combines TRBV9 with TRBJ1-4, with TRBD1 as a possible D gene (5 bases). Trimming removed 0 bases from V and 3 bases from J, with 12 bases in between. CDR3 size: 16 residues. Germline V lookup: CDR1 SGDLS, CDR2 YYNGEE.

This clonotype was seen ten or more times. This chain joins TRBV20-1 and TRBJ1-1, with D possibly being TRBD1 (6 bases). The V end lost 3 bases, the J end lost 1 base, and 9 bases lay between the germline ends. Germline V lookup: CDR1 DFQATT, CDR2 SNEGSKA (reference sequence). The CDR3 extends over 13 amino acids. CDR3 in DNA: TGCAGTGCTAGGTGGACAGAGAACACTGAAGCTTTCTTT. Its protein is CSARWTENTEAFF.

This clonotype was recorded many times. The V call is TRBV10-3, the J call TRBJ2-1; 10 bases match TRBD1. The length of the CDR3 is 16 residues. Per germline, CDR1 ENHRY and CDR2 SYGVKD. With V trimmed by 4 bases and J by 9 bases, 12 bases remained unmatched. The CDR3 is CAISGGRGQGVGEQFF. The CDR3 region has the DNA TGTGCCATCAGTGGGGGGAGAGGACAGGGGGTAGGTGAGCAGTTCTTC.

The V gene is TRBV7-2, the J gene TRBJ2-2, with 8 nucleotides matching TRBD1. Losses at the gene ends were 6 bases for V and 4 bases for J; bases not matched to a gene: 7. The CDR3 runs to 15 residues. In germline, CDR1 is SGHTA, CDR2 FQGNSA. CDR3 sequence reads: CASRSGGRVTGELFF. The CDR3 DNA reads as TGTGCCAGCAGGTCAGGGGGCCGGGTCACCGGGGAGCTGTTTTTT.

This clonotype was seen a handful of times. V is TRBV10-3 and J is TRBJ2-1; TRBD1 matches at 8 bases. Germline V gene lookup returns CDR1 ENHRY and CDR2 SYGVKD. Trimming cost V 10 bases and J 0 bases; bases outside gene matches: 8. There are 15 residues in the CDR3. CDR3 region: CATEGQGNSYNEQFF. CDR3 bases: TGTGCCACGGAAGGACAGGGTAACTCCTACAATGAGCAGTTCTTC.